This T cell receptor (beta chain) appears in the sequencing data of a study of cytotoxic CD8 clonotypes in ibrutinib-treated CLL. On the study more broadly: Patient counts were 11 relapsed/refractory, over 14 treatment-naive and around 18 IGHV unmutated.

Looked up from germline, CDR1 is DFQATT and CDR2 is SNEGSKA (reference sequence). Deletions cut 6 bases from V and 1 base from J, with 3 bases between. The CDR3 loop spans 10 amino acids. The repertoire was sequenced with immunoSEQ multiplex PCR; TCRdb's copy has only in-frame clones and lacks some. The sample has over 30,000 clones, approximately 67% seen once. Approximately 2.2 micrograms of genomic DNA, which was extracted from cryopreserved PBMCs, served as the material used for the TCR beta libraries. On this clone: The antigen is unknown.

Findings and limits, study-wide: Clonality at baseline surpassed age-matched healthy donors and tracked circulating CD8+ T-cell counts. Clonality increased at ibrutinib response, then returned toward baseline at progression.

J is TRBJ1-1 and V is TRBV20-1; no clear D gene. This TCR came from a human donor with chronic lymphocytic leukemia. The sequencing used PBMCs, collected at disease progression, from a patient treated with ibrutinib. The CDR3 region has the DNA TGCAGTGCCTGGAACACTGAAGCTTTCTTT. As protein: CSAWNTEAFF.